This TCR beta chain is drawn from a study of tumour-infiltrating T cells in Burkitt lymphoma. Turning to the study itself: Patients covered every epidemiological subtype of Burkitt lymphoma. Repertoire clonality predicted overall and progression-free survival. Study-wide findings and caveats: Several public clonotypes were shared across many Burkitt lymphoma patients.

This CDR3 has 14 residues. Germline CDR1 SGHTA, CDR2 FQGNSA. Turning to this clone: Its cognate antigen is unknown. An end of the junction differs from the germline gene, which may be a read error.

Profiled with immunoSEQ multiplex PCR; TCRdb holds only in-frame clones, not every one. The table has about 670 clones, roughly 96% seen once; the top ten hold approximately 4.8%. This receptor was obtained from a human donor with Burkitt lymphoma. The rearrangement joins TRBV7-2 to TRBJ2-3; D unresolved. Sample: tumor tissue. CDR3 sequence: CASTTDAGTDTQYF. For the CDR3, the DNA is TGTGCCAGCACCACTGACGCAGGCACAGATACGCAATATTTT.